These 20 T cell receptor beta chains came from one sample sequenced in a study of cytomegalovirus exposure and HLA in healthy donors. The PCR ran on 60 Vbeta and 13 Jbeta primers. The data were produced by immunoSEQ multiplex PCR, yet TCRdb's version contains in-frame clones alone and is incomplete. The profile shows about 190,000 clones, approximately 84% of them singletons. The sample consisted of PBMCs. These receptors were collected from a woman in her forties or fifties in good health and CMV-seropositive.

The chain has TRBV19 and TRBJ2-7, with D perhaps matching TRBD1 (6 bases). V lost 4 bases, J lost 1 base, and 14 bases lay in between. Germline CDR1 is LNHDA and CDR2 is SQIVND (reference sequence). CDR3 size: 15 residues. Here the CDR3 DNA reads TGTGCCAGTAGTAGGGGGCAGGACAGTTCCTACGAGCAGTACTTC. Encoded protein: CASSRGQDSSYEQYF.

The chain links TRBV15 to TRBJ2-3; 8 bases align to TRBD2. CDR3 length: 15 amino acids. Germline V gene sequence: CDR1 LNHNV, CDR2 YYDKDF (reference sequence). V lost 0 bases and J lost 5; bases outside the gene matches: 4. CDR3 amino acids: CATSREFGGVDTQYF. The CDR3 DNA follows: TGTGCCACCAGCAGAGAGTTCGGGGGGGTAGATACGCAGTATTTT.

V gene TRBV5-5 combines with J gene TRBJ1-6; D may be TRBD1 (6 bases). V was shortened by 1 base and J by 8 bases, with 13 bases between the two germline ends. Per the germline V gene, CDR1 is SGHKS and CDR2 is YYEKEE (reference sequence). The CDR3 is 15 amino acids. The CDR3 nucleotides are TGTGCCAGCAGCTTGTTGTCAGGGGAGTATTCACCCCTCCACTTT. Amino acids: CASSLLSGEYSPLHF.

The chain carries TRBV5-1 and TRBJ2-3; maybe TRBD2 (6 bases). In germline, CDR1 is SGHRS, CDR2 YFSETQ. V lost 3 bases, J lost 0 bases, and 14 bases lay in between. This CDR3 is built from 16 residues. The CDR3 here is CASSSSVRTSTDTQYF. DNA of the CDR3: TGCGCCAGCAGCTCTAGCGTCCGAACTAGCACAGATACGCAGTATTTT.

The CDR3 region is CASSQGQGNTEAFF. Written as DNA, the CDR3 is TGTGCCAGCAGTCAGGGACAGGGGAACACTGAAGCTTTCTTT. The rearrangement uses TRBV6-5 and TRBJ1-1, with 9 bases matching TRBD1. Per germline, CDR1 MNHEY and CDR2 SVGAGI. The CDR3 length is 14 residues. The trim removed 5 bases at V and 1 base at J, leaving 2 bases unmatched.

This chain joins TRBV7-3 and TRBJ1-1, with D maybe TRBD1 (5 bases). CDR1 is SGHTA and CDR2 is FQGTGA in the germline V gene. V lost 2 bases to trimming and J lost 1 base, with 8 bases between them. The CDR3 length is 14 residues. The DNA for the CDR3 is TGTGCCAGCAGCTTATATCAGGGGAACACTGAAGCTTTCTTT. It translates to CASSLYQGNTEAFF.

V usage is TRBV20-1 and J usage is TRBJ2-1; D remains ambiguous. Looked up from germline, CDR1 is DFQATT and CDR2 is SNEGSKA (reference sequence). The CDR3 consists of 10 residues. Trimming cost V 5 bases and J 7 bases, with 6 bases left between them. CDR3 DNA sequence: TGCAGTGCTGGCATTAATGAGCAGTTCTTC. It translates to CSAGINEQFF.

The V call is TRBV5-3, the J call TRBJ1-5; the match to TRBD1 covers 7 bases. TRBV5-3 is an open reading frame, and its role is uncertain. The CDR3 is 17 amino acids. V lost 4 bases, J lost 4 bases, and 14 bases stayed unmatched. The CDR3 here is CARSGVTIDRDNQPQHF. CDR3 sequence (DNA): TGTGCCAGAAGCGGCGTAACGATCGACAGGGATAATCAGCCCCAGCATTTT.

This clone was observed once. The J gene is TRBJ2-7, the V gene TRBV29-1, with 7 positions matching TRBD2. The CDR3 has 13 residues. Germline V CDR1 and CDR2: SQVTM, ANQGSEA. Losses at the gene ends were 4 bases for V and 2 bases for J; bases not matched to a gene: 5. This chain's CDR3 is CSVVRGVPYEQYF. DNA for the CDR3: TGCAGCGTTGTCCGGGGGGTCCCCTACGAGCAGTACTTC.

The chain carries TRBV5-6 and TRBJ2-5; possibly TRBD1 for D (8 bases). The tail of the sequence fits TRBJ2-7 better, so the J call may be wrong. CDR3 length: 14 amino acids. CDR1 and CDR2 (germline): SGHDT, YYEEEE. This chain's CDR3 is CASSLGQGRGEQYF. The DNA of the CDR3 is TGTGCCAGCAGCTTGGGACAGGGGAGGGGCGAGCAGTACTTC.

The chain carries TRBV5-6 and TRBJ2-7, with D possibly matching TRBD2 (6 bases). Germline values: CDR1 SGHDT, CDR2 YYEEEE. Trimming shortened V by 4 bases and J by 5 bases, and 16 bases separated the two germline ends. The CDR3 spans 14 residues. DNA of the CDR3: TGTGCCAGCAGCCGGGGGAGAGAGTCCCACGAGCAGTACTTC. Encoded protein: CASSRGRESHEQYF.

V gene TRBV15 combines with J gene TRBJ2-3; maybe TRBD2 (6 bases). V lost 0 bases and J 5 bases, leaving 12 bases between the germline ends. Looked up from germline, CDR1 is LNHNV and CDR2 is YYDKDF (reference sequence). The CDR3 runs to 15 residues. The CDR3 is CATSRDQARGDTQYF. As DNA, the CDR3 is TGTGCCACCAGCAGAGATCAGGCGCGGGGAGATACGCAGTATTTT. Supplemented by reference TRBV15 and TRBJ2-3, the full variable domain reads DAMVIQNPRYQVTQFGKPVTLSCSQTLNHNVMYWYQQKSSQAPKLLFHYYDKDFNNEADTPDNFQSRRPNTSFCFLDIRSPGLGDTAMYLCATSRDQARGDTQYFGPGTRLTVL.

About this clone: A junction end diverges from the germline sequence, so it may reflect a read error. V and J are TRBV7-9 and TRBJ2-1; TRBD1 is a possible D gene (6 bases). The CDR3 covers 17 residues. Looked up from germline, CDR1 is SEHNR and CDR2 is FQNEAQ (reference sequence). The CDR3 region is CSSSPLTLQGPGDEQFF. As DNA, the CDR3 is TGTTCCAGCAGCCCCCTAACCCTACAGGGTCCAGGCGATGAGCAGTTCTTC.

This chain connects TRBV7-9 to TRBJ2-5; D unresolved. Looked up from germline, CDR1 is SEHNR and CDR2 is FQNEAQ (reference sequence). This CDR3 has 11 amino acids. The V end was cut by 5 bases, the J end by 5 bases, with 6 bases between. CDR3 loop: CASSNGETQYF. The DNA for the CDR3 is TGTGCCAGCAGCAACGGGGAGACCCAGTACTTC.

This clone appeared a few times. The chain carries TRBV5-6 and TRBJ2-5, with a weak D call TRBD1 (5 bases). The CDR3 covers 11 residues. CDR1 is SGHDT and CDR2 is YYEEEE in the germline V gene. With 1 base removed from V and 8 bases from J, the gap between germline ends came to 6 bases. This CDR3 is CASSLRTTQYF. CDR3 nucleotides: TGTGCCAGCAGCTTGAGGACAACCCAGTACTTC.

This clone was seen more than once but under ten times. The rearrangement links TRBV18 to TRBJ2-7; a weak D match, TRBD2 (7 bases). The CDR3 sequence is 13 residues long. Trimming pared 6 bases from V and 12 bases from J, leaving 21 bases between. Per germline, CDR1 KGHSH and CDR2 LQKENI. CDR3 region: CASSSSPEGGMYF. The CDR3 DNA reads TGTGCCAGCTCCTCCTCACCCGAGGGGGGGATGTACTTC.

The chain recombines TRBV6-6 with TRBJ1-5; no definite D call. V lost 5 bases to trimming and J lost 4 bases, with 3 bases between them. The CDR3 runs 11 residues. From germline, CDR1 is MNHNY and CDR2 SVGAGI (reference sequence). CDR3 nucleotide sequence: TGTGCCAGCAGTCAAAATCAGCCCCAGCATTTT. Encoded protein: CASSQNQPQHF.

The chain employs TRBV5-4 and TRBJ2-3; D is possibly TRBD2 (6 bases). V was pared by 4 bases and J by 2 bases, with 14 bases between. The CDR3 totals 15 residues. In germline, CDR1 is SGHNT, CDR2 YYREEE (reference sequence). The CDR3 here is CASSHRDSHTDTQYF. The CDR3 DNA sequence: TGTGCCAGCAGCCACCGGGACTCTCACACAGATACGCAGTATTTT.

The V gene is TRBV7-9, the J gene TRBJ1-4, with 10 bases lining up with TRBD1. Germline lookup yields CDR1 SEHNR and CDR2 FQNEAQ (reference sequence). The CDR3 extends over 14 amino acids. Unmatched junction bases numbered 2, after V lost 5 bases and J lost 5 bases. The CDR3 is CASSRTGGNEKLFF. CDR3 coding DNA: TGTGCCAGCAGCCGGACAGGGGGGAATGAAAAACTGTTTTTT. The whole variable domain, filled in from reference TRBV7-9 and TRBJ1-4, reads DTGVSQNPRHKITKRGQNVTFRCDPISEHNRLYWYRQTLGQGPEFLTYFQNEAQLEKSRLLSDRFSAERPKGSFSTLEIQRTEQGDSAMYLCASSRTGGNEKLFFGSGTQLSVL.

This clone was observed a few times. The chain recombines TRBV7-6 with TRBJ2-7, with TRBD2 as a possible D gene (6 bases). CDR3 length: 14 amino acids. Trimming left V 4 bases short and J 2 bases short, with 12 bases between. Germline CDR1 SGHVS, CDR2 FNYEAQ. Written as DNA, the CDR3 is TGTGCCAGCAGCTCGGGACTGGCTCCCTACGAGCAGTACTTC. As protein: CASSSGLAPYEQYF.